This entry concerns a single T cell receptor (beta chain). This record comes from a study of blood T cell repertoires in COVID-19. Study-level background: The United States, Italy and Spain were the sources of the acute and convalescent COVID-19 samples.

Unmatched junction bases numbered 5, after V lost 0 bases and J lost 2 bases. CDR3 size: 16 residues. Looked up from germline, CDR1 is SGHTS and CDR2 is YDEGEE. As originally analysed: The assay estimated nucleated cells by amplifying reference gene primers. The table came from immunoSEQ multiplex PCR; TCRdb's copy has only in-frame clones and leaves some out. From that table come the V and J calls and clone size; the DNA was used to work out D and trimming. The sample lists about 36,000 clones, about three quarters occurring once. The origin of this receptor is a man in his sixties with active COVID-19. The sequenced material came from peripheral blood. This chain links TRBV5-8 with TRBJ2-3; 8 nucleotides line up with TRBD2. The CDR3 region is CASSLAFSGVTDTQYF. CDR3 sequence (DNA): TGTGCCAGCAGCTTGGCCTTTAGCGGGGTCACAGATACGCAGTATTTT.